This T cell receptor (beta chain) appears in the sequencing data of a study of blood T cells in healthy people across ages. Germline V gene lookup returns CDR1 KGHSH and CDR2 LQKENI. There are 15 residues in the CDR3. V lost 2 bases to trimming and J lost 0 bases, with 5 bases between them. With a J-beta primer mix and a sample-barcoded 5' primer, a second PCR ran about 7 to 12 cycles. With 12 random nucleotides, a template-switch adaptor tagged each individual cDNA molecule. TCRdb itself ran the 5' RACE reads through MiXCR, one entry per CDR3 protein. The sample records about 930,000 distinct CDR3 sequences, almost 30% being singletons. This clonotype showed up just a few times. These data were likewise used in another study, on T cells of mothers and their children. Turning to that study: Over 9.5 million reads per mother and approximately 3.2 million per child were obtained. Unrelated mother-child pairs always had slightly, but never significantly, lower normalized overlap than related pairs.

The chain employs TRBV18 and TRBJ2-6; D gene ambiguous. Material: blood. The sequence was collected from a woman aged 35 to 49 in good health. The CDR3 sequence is CASSPYNSGANVLTF. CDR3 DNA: TGTGCCAGCTCACCATATAACTCTGGGGCCAACGTCCTGACTTTC. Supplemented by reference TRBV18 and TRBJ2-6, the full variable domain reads NAGVMQNPRHLVRRRGQEARLRCSPMKGHSHVYWYRQLPEEGLKFMVYLQKENIIDESGMPKERFSAEFPKEGPSILRIQQVVRGDSAAYFCASSPYNSGANVLTFGAGSRLTVL.